These T cell receptor beta chains were read from a single sample in a study of CD4 and CD8 cells across lung adenocarcinoma regions. TCRdb recomputed calls from the PCR reads with MiXCR, one row per CDR3 protein. The sample comprises tens of thousands of distinct CDR3 sequences, roughly half of which are singletons, and 24% rests with the top ten. The sequencing sample was made of CD8+ T cells from the center of a lung tumor. The receptors shown here come from a female donor with lung adenocarcinoma. The CD4 and CD8 labels of this study may be unreliable. CDR3s include the opening cysteine and the closing phenylalanine or tryptophan. The order of the fields is V gene, J gene, CDR3 protein.

>TRBV11-3|TRBJ2-5
CASSLGGGNQETQYF
>TRBV11-3|.
CATGLGAKNTQYF
>TRBV4-1|.
CASSERLAGGAEQYF
>TRBV6-2/TRBV6-3|TRBJ2-2
CASSYTSGRAITGELFF
>TRBV4-2|TRBJ2-1
CASSHPGTSVNEQFF
>TRBV27|TRBJ2-3
CASRAQETQYF
>TRBV27|TRBJ2-4
CASRLLDKDMQYF
>TRBV6-1|TRBJ2-2
CASSETIAVLGTGELFF
>TRBV7-6|TRBJ2-3
CARFGGGTRDTDTQYF
>TRBV6-1|.
CASTGRIPGQYF
>TRBV27|TRBJ2-6
CASSSGTFSGANVLTF
>TRBV12-3/TRBV12-4|TRBJ2-1
CASSRGTSGYNEQFF
>TRBV10-2|TRBJ2-1
CASSLAGGSSYNEQFF
>TRBV6-1|TRBJ1-2
CASTPDRRVELYGYTF
>TRBV10-2|TRBJ2-1
CASMREGSNEQFF
>TRBV6-1|TRBJ2-5
CASRPPGVETQYF
>TRBV6-1|TRBJ2-7
CASRTSGSSYEQYF
>TRBV6-5|TRBJ2-4
CARVEWLGAKNIQYF
>TRBV7-6|TRBJ2-1
CAGSATTRELFF
>TRBV10-2|TRBJ2-5
CAGGTGGRYTETQYF
>TRBV15|TRBJ2-3
CATSRASREALTDTQYF
>TRBV9|TRBJ1-4
CASSVGGWRGEKLFF
>TRBV10-1|TRBJ2-4
CAGTGQRDKNIQYF
>TRBV6-5|TRBJ2-1
CASSLVVAGYNEQFF
>TRBV7-6|TRBJ2-1
CASSRTSGGNNEQFF